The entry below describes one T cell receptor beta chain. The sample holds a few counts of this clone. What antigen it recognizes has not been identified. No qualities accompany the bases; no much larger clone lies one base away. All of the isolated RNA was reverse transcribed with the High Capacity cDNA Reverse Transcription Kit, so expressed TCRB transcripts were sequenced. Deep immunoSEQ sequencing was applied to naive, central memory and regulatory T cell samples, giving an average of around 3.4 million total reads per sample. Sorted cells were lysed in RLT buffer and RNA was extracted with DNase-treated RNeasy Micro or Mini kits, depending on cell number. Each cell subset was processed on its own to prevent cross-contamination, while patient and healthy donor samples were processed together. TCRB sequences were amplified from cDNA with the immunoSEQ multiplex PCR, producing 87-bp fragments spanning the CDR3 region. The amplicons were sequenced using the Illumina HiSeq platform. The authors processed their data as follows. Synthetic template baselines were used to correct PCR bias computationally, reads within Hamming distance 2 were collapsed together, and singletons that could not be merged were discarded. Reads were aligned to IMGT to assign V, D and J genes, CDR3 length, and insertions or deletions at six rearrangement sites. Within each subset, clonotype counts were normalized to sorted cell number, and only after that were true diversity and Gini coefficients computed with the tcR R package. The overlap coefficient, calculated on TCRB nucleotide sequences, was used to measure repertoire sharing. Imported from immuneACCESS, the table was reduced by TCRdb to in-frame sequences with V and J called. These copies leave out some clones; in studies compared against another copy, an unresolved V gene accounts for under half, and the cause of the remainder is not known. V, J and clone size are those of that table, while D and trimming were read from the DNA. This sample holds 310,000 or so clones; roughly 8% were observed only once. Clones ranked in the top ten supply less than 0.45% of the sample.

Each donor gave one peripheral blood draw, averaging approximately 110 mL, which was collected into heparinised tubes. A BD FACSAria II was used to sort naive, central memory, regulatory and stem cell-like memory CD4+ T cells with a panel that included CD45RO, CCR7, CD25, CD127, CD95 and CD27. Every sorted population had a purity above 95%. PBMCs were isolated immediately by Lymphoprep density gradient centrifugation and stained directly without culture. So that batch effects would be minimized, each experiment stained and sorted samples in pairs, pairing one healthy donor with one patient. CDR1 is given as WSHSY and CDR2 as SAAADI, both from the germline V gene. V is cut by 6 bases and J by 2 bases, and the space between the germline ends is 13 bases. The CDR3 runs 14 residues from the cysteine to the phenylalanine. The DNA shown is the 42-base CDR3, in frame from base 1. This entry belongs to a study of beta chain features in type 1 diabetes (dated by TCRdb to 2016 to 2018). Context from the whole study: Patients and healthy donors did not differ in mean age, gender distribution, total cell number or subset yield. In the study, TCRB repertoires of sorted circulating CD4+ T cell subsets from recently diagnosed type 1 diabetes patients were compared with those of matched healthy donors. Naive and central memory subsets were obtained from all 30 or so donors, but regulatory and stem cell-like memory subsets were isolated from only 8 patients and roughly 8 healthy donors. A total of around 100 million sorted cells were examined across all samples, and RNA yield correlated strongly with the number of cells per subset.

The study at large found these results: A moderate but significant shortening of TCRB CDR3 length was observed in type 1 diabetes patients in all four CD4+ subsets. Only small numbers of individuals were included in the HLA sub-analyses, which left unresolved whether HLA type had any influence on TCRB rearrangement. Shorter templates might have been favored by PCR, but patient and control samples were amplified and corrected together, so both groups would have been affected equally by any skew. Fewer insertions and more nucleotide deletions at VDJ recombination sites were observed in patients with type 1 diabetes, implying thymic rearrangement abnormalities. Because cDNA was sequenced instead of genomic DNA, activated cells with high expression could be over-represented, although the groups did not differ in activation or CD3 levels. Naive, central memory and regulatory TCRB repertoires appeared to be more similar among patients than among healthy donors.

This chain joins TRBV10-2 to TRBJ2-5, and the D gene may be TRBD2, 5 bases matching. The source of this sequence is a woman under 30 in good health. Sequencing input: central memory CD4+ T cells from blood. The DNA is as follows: TGCGCCAGCAGACCTACTAGAGATCAAGAGACCCAGTACTTC. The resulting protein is CASRPTRDQETQYF.